This T cell receptor (beta chain) was retrieved from a study of T cells in Graves' hyperthyroidism and ophthalmopathy. V shed 3 bases, J shed 2 bases, and the junction held 7 bases outside the gene matches. CDR1 and CDR2 (germline): MNHEY, SMNVEV (reference sequence). The CDR3 length is 16 residues. TCR beta CDR3 sequences were amplified from RNA transcripts. Primed by the HTBI set, a first-round RT-PCR was run on the TCR CDR3. TCRdb reprocessed the multiplex PCR reads via MiXCR and lists one record per CDR3 protein. The repertoire includes 300,000 to 450,000 distinct CDR3 sequences, 25% of them detected once, and less than 75% sits in the top ten. This clonotype occurred a few times. Antigen specificity is unknown. Notes on the study in general: The blood repertoire included most of the expanded thyroid clonotypes above 0.001.

Specimen: blood. This sequence was found in a man between 50 and 59 years old with Graves' hyperthyroidism. The chain employs TRBV27 and TRBJ2-7, with TRBD2 matching over 10 bases. The CDR3 bases are TGTGCCAGCAGTTTCATCAAAGCGGGAGGGACCTACGAGCAGTACTTC. This codes for CASSFIKAGGTYEQYF.